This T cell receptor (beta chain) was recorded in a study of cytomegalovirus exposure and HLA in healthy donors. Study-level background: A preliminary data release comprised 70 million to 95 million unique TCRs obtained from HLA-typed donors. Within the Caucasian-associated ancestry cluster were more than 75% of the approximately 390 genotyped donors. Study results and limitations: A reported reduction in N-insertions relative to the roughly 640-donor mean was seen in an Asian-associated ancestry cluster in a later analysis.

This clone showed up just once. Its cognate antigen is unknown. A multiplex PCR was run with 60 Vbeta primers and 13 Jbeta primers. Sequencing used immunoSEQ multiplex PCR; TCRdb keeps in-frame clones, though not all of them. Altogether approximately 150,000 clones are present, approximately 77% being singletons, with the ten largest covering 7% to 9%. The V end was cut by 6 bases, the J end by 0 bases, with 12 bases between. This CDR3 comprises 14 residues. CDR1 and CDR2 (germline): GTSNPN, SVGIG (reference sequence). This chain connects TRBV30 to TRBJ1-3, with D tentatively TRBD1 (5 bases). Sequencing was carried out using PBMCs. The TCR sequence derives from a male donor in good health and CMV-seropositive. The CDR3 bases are TGTGCCTGCCTTACAGGCTACTCTGGAAACACCATATATTTT. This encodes CACLTGYSGNTIYF.